Shown below are 10 T cell receptor beta chains from a single sample sequenced in a study of T-cell memory formation after mild COVID-19. TCRdb fed the 5' RACE reads into MiXCR, producing one record per CDR3 protein. The sample carries approximately 250,000 distinct CDR3 sequences, over 15% recorded once. The material sequenced was PBMCs or a T cell subset sorted from them (not recorded which). Source of these receptors: a man younger than 35 who had mild COVID-19 (a few samples of this study predate the infection). Cell type and time point are not known.

In DNA form, the CDR3 reads TGTGCCAGCAGCCCTTATAACTCCTACGAGCAGTACTTC. It specifies CASSPYNSYEQYF. The genes are TRBV7-3 and TRBJ2-7; D is undetermined. This CDR3 is built from 13 residues. Looked up from germline, CDR1 is SGHTA and CDR2 is FQGTGA. The V end lost 5 bases, the J end lost 0 bases, and 8 bases lay between the germline ends.

This clonotype was recorded a few times. The chain is built from TRBV7-9 and TRBJ2-3; 9 bases map to TRBD2. This CDR3 is built from 16 residues. Looked up from germline, CDR1 is SEHNR and CDR2 is FQNEAQ (reference sequence). Losses at the gene ends were 2 bases for V and 0 bases for J; bases not matched to a gene: 3. CDR3 amino acids: CASSLPSGVSTDTQYF. CDR3 coding DNA: TGTGCCAGCAGCTTACCTAGCGGGGTAAGCACAGATACGCAGTATTTT.

The V call is TRBV7-3, the J call TRBJ2-3; TRBD2 aligns across 12 bases. In germline, CDR1 is SGHTA, CDR2 FQGTGA. With V trimmed by 5 bases and J by 5 bases, 14 bases remained unmatched. The CDR3 has 18 residues. CDR3: CASSPRRTSGATGDTQYF. The CDR3 coding sequence is TGTGCCAGCAGCCCACGCCGGACTAGCGGGGCCACTGGAGATACGCAGTATTTT.

The J gene is TRBJ2-7, the V gene TRBV19; TRBD1 or TRBD2 may be the D gene (5 bases each). Germline loops: CDR1 LNHDA, CDR2 SQIVND (reference sequence). The length of the CDR3 is 15 residues. The V end lost 1 base, the J end lost 2 bases, and 12 bases lay between the germline ends. The CDR3 is CASSIAGLTAYEQYF. CDR3 sequence (DNA): TGTGCCAGTAGTATAGCGGGGCTCACCGCCTACGAGCAGTACTTC.

This clonotype was seen at least ten times. This chain uses TRBV6-5 with TRBJ2-1, with unresolved D. Germline V gene data show CDR1 as MNHEY and CDR2 as SVGAGI. Trimming took 2 bases from V and 10 from J, leaving 6 bases between them. There are 11 residues in the CDR3. The CDR3 DNA reads TGTGCCAGCAGTTACGGTAGGGAGCAGTTCTTC. Its translation is CASSYGREQFF.

This chain connects TRBV11-2 to TRBJ2-5; weak D call: TRBD1 (6 bases). Germline V lookup: CDR1 SGHAT, CDR2 FQNNGV. This CDR3 contains 15 residues. V lost 5 bases and J lost 3, with 16 bases in between. For the CDR3, the DNA is TGTGCCAGCAGCCCAGGGGCTCGAGTTGAAGAGACCCAGTACTTC. Translating it yields CASSPGARVEETQYF.

This clonotype was observed a few times. The rearrangement links TRBV7-2 to TRBJ1-2; D uncertain. V was clipped by 0 bases and J by 5 bases, with 7 bases between them. The CDR3 contains 13 residues. CDR1 and CDR2 (germline): SGHTA, FQGNSA. DNA for the CDR3: TGTGCCAGCAGCTTAGCCAGACAATATGGCTACACCTTC. This gives the protein CASSLARQYGYTF.

This chain links TRBV30 with TRBJ1-1; TRBD1 matches 8 bases. The V gene's germline CDR1 is GTSNPN and CDR2 SVGIG (reference sequence). The CDR3 has 12 amino acids. Trimming at V came to 5 bases and at J to 1 base, leaving 0 bases not matched to a gene. CDR3 in amino acids: CAWGQGNTEAFF. CDR3 DNA sequence: TGTGCCTGGGGACAGGGGAACACTGAAGCTTTCTTT.

This clonotype has ten or more counts. The chain recombines TRBV7-2 with TRBJ2-3; D gene unclear. CDR1 is SGHTA, CDR2 FQGNSA, per germline. The CDR3 totals 13 residues. Trimming removed 5 bases from V and 0 bases from J, with 6 bases in between. CDR3 nucleotide sequence: TGTGCCAGCAGCATGACTAGCACAGATACGCAGTATTTT. It is translated as CASSMTSTDTQYF.

This clonotype appeared a single time. This sequence joins TRBV2 and TRBJ2-5, with D perhaps matching TRBD1 (6 bases). This CDR3 has 12 amino acids. The germline CDR1 and CDR2 sequences are SNHLY and FYNNEI. Trimming shortened V by 7 bases and J by 5 bases, and 11 bases separated the two germline ends. CDR3 region: CASNRVYETQYF. The CDR3 DNA follows: TGTGCCAGCAACAGGGTATACGAGACCCAGTACTTC.